The rows below give T cell receptor beta chains drawn from one sample of a study of shared clonotypes between healthy human individuals. TCRdb's copy holds only in-frame clones and misses some; the assay was immunoSEQ multiplex PCR. The sample lists about 2.4 million clones; roughly 93% were seen once. The sample consisted of naive CD4+ T cells from PBMCs. The source is a man younger than 35 in good health. Some clones in this sample may be carry-over from other donors' samples. CDR3s include the opening cysteine and the closing phenylalanine or tryptophan. A D gene is named only where the DNA matches it firmly.

>TRBV5-1|TRBD1|TRBJ2-5
CASSSGTGRETQYF
TGCGCCAGCAGCTCCGGGACAGGGCGCGAGACCCAGTACTTC
>TRBV7-2|.|TRBJ1-1
CASSLVRGGFTEAFF
TGTGCCAGCAGCTTAGTGCGTGGAGGGTTCACTGAAGCTTTCTTT
>TRBV7-8|.|TRBJ2-7
CASSALQGVRDEQYF
TGTGCCAGCAGCGCATTACAGGGTGTGCGCGACGAGCAGTACTTC
>TRBV6-1|.|TRBJ2-2
CASRGTLNTGELFF
TGTGCCAGCAGGGGGACACTCAACACCGGGGAGCTGTTTTTT
>TRBV19|.|TRBJ2-5
CAAGQIQETQYF
TGTGCCGCGGGACAGATCCAAGAGACCCAGTACTTC
>TRBV29-1|.|TRBJ1-5
CSVEAEAPGEPQHF
TGCAGCGTTGAAGCCGAAGCCCCTGGGGAGCCCCAGCATTTT
>TRBV28|TRBD2|TRBJ2-1
CASSRAGSYNEQFF
TGTGCCAGCAGCCGAGCGGGAAGTTACAATGAGCAGTTCTTC
>TRBV7-2|.|TRBJ2-7
CASSLVTAGGYEQYF
TGTGCCAGCAGCTTAGTGACTGCTGGGGGCTACGAGCAGTACTTC
>TRBV5-1|.|TRBJ2-5
CASSLGGSQETQYF
TGCGCCAGCAGCTTAGGCGGCTCTCAAGAGACCCAGTACTTC
>TRBV7-2|TRBD2|TRBJ2-7
CASSRESGRAVEQYF
TGTGCCAGCAGCCGAGAAAGCGGGAGGGCTGTCGAGCAGTACTTC
>TRBV28|TRBD2|TRBJ2-1
CASPPLAGGNDEQFF
TGTGCCAGCCCGCCCCTAGCGGGAGGAAATGATGAGCAGTTCTTC
>TRBV28|.|TRBJ2-3
CASSLRLGGADTQYF
TGTGCCAGCAGTTTACGATTAGGGGGGGCAGATACGCAGTATTTT
>TRBV29-1|.|TRBJ2-1
CSTWKFTSSYNEQFF
TGCAGCACCTGGAAGTTCACCAGCTCCTACAATGAGCAGTTCTTC
>TRBV4-2|.|TRBJ1-2
CASSQDGGRRNYGYTF
TGTGCCAGCAGCCAAGATGGGGGCAGACGAAACTATGGCTACACCTTC
>TRBV7-3|.|TRBJ2-3
CASSLTPDTQYF
TGTGCCAGCAGCTTAACGCCAGATACGCAGTATTTT
>TRBV5-6|.|TRBJ2-3
CASSKLALSTDTQYF
TGTGCCAGCAGCAAATTAGCACTATCCACAGATACGCAGTATTTT
>TRBV6-5|.|TRBJ1-6
CASSYSLGPLHF
TGTGCCAGCAGTTACTCCCTCGGACCCCTCCACTTT
>TRBV5-1|TRBD2|TRBJ2-1
CASSPPLAGGPNEQFF
TGCGCCAGCAGTCCACCTCTAGCGGGAGGGCCCAATGAGCAGTTCTTC
>TRBV29-1|TRBD2|TRBJ2-7
CSIGTSELDEQYF
TGCAGCATCGGGACTAGCGAGCTGGACGAGCAGTACTTC
>TRBV10-3|TRBD1|TRBJ2-7
CAARTGTDLYEQYF
TGTGCCGCAAGAACCGGGACAGATCTCTACGAGCAGTACTTC